The 6 T cell receptor beta chains reported below all come from one sample, sequenced in a study of CD4+ T cells in melanoma. TCRdb's copy holds only in-frame clones and misses some; the assay was immunoSEQ multiplex PCR. Counted here are under 10,000 clones, around two thirds occurring once; the ten biggest clones make up approximately 24%. The sequenced sample was tumor tissue. Receptor source: a human donor with melanoma.

The chain carries TRBV6-1 and TRBJ2-3; D is uncertain. This CDR3 has 15 residues. V was trimmed by 4 bases and J by 2 bases, leaving 13 bases between them. The germline CDR1 and CDR2 sequences are MNHNS and SASEGT. The CDR3 loop reads CASSATLTYTDTQYF. CDR3 DNA: TGTGCCAGCAGTGCCACCTTGACATACACAGATACGCAGTATTTT.

This clone was detected only a few times. This chain joins TRBV5-1 and TRBJ2-7; 7 nucleotides align to TRBD2. The V gene's germline CDR1 is SGHRS and CDR2 YFSETQ. The CDR3 has 15 amino acids. V was clipped by 0 bases and J by 3 bases; unmatched bases: 6. In DNA form, the CDR3 reads TGCGCCAGCAGCTTGGTTGCGGGGGAGGGCTACGAGCAGTACTTC. Its protein product is CASSLVAGEGYEQYF.

The V and J genes are TRBV6-1 and TRBJ1-6; perhaps TRBD1 as D (5 bases). Trimming took 6 bases from V and 7 from J, leaving 10 bases between them. The CDR3 sequence is 13 residues long. The V gene's germline CDR1 is MNHNS and CDR2 SASEGT. The CDR3 is CASSLGTNSPLHF. DNA for the CDR3: TGTGCCAGCAGCCTGGGGACCAATTCACCCCTCCACTTT.

This rearrangement joins TRBV5-1 to TRBJ2-2; D not resolved. Germline assignment: CDR1 SGHRS and CDR2 YFSETQ. The CDR3 consists of 15 residues. Trimming shortened V by 1 base and J by 1 base, and 8 bases separated the two germline ends. CDR3 DNA: TGCGCCAGCAGCTTGCGTTTCGGGAACACCGGGGAGCTGTTTTTT. Its translation is CASSLRFGNTGELFF.

This chain joins TRBV9 and TRBJ2-3; TRBD2 aligns across 10 bases. Germline V gives CDR1 SGDLS, CDR2 YYNGEE. The CDR3 sequence is 16 residues long. Germline trimming cut 2 bases from V and 6 bases from J; bases unmatched to any gene: 9. CDR3 nucleotide sequence: TGTGCCAGCAGCGTCGTGAGCGGGGGGGCCGAGGATACGCAGTATTTT. Protein product: CASSVVSGGAEDTQYF.

The rearrangement links TRBV7-2 to TRBJ2-1, with 9 bases matching TRBD1. Germline V gene lookup returns CDR1 SGHTA and CDR2 FQGNSA. J gave up 5 bases and V 1 base, and 9 bases lay outside the gene matches. The CDR3 length is 17 residues. The CDR3 protein is CASSLVLWRTGDNEQFF. In nucleotides, the CDR3 is TGTGCCAGCAGCTTAGTCTTGTGGAGGACAGGGGACAATGAGCAGTTCTTC.